This TCR beta chain was sequenced in a study of human T cells and chemical hapten exposure. Documented time point: patch test 2, 6 weeks after DPC sensitization. The sample's treatment: therapeutic diphenylcyclopropenone sensitization with weekly scalp DPC. This CDR3 spans 16 amino acids. Trimming stripped 7 bases from V and 1 base from J, with 19 bases between. MiXCR was run by TCRdb on the RACE reads, yielding one entry per CDR3 protein. The table has some 350,000 distinct CDR3 sequences, roughly 6.3% seen once. The chain carries TRBV23-1 and TRBJ2-5, with D possibly TRBD2 on 7 matching bases. TRBV23-1 is designated an ORF whose function remains uncertain. This receptor was taken from a woman under 30 with alopecia areata. Some clones in this sample may be carry-over from other donors' samples. Sequenced here: whole blood, sampled in connection with sensitization to the hapten diphenylcyclopropenone (DPC). In DNA, the CDR3 is TGCGCCAGCAAGTGGGCGGGGGCCAACTCCCAAGAGACCCAGTACTTC. Translation gives CASKWAGANSQETQYF.